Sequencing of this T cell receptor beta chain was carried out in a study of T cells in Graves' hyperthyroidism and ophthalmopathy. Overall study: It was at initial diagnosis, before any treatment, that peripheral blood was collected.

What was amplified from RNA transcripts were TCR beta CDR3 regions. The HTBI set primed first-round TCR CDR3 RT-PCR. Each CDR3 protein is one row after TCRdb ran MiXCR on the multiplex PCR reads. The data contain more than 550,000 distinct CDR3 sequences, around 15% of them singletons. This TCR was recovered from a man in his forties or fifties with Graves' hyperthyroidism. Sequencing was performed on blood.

CDR3 sequence reads: CASSYQFGGGSTEAFF. CDR3 bases: TGCGCCAGCAGCTACCAGTTTGGAGGTGGAAGCACTGAAGCTTTCTTT. The chain carries TRBV4-1 and TRBJ1-1; no firm D call. The V gene lost 5 bases and the J gene lost 4 bases, with 20 bases spanning the gap. The CDR3 runs to 16 residues. Per germline, CDR1 MGHRA and CDR2 YSYEKL.